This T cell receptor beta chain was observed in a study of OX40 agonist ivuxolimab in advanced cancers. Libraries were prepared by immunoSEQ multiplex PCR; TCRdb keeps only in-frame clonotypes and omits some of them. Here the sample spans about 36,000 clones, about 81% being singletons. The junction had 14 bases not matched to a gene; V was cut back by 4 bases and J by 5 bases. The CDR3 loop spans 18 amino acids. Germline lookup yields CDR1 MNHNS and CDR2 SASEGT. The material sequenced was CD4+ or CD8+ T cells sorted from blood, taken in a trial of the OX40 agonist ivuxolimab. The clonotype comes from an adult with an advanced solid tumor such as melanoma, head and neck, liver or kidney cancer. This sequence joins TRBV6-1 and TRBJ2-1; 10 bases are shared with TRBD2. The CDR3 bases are TGTGCCAGCAGTGCTCTCCCAGCGGGGGGGCTTAAGAACAATGAGCAGTTCTTC. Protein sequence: CASSALPAGGLKNNEQFF.